This T cell receptor beta chain derives from a study of a mutant IDH1 vaccine in newly diagnosed glioma. On the study more broadly: Treated individuals were about 60% male and roughly 40% female, averaging 40.4 years of age. Study findings and constraints: Any relationship between pseudoprogression and changes in top peripheral T cell clonotypes seemed absent.

In regard to this clone: Its cognate antigen is unknown.

The CDR3 is 13 residues long. The junction had 3 bases not matched to a gene; V was cut back by 4 bases and J by 6 bases. The V gene's germline CDR1 is SGHRS and CDR2 YFSETQ. Indicated time point: week 23, last vaccination. It was 300 ug of mutant IDH1 20-mer peptide that made up each vaccine dose, given with topical imiquimod. The study enrolled donors with new WHO grade 3 or 4 IDH1-mutant, ATRX-lost astrocytomas. Measured with immunoSEQ multiplex PCR; TCRdb has only the in-frame clones, and not every one. This table has some 38,000 clones, around 81% appearing once. The source material was PBMCs, sampled from a glioma patient whose treatment included an IDH1 peptide vaccine. This receptor was obtained from a man aged 40-49 years with glioma. V and J are TRBV5-1 and TRBJ2-7; 11 bases are shared with TRBD1. CDR3 sequence (DNA): TGCGCCAGCAGCGGGACAGGGGGGATCGAGCAGTACTTC. This translates into CASSGTGGIEQYF.